This record concerns one TCR beta chain sequence. V was shortened by 6 bases and J by 1 base, with 11 bases between the two germline ends. There are 14 residues in the CDR3. From germline, CDR1 is SNHLY and CDR2 FYNNEI. This record comes from a study of Ad26.COV2.S vaccination and SARS-CoV-2 variants. Treatment in this sample: about 20 received Ad26.COV2.S at low or high dose, single or two shots; roughly five received placebo; per-sample allocation not given. At day 63 after the first vaccine or placebo injection, samples were drawn. Libraries were prepared by immunoSEQ multiplex PCR; TCRdb keeps only in-frame clonotypes and omits some of them. The top ten hold approximately 2.5% of the sample, which has around 450,000 clones, 80% to 90% seen once.

The chain combines TRBV2 with TRBJ2-3, with a weak D call TRBD1 (5 bases). The sequence was obtained from a person aged 18-60 years who received the Ad26.COV2.S COVID-19 vaccine or a placebo. This sample comprised peripheral blood, obtained in a trial of Ad26.COV2.S vaccine versus placebo. The CDR3 is CASSPDRGTDTQYF. Here the CDR3 DNA reads TGTGCCAGCAGCCCCGACAGAGGCACAGATACGCAGTATTTT.